The T cell receptor (beta chain) described here comes from a study of cytotoxic CD8 clonotypes in ibrutinib-treated CLL. This clone was detected only a few times. V was clipped by 3 bases and J by 6 bases, with 12 bases between them. The CDR3 runs to 13 residues. Germline CDR1 reads SGHTA; CDR2 reads FQGTGA. TCRdb keeps only in-frame clones here, not all; method: immunoSEQ multiplex PCR. The sample lists roughly 51,000 clones, 53% occurring once. The gene calls are TRBV7-3 and TRBJ2-7; perhaps TRBD1 as D (5 bases). This specimen consisted of PBMCs, obtained after 12 months of ibrutinib treatment. This clonotype was sampled from a human donor with chronic lymphocytic leukemia. In DNA form, the CDR3 reads TGTGCCAGCAGCTTCCAACCAGGGCTCGAGCAGTACTTC. This encodes CASSFQPGLEQYF.